What follows are 25 T cell receptor beta chains derived from one specimen sequenced in a study of T cell responses to AZD1222 COVID-19 vaccine. Sequenced by immunoSEQ multiplex PCR; TCRdb stores in-frame clones only, minus some. The sample records around 96,000 clones, 88% being singletons. The starting material was peripheral blood, obtained on day 0 of AZD1222 vaccination. The receptor source for this set is an adult in good health.

V usage is TRBV5-6 and J usage is TRBJ1-6, with 12 positions matching TRBD1. The CDR3 runs to 16 residues. Germline values: CDR1 SGHDT, CDR2 YYEEEE. V gave up 3 bases and J gave up 9 bases; unmatched junction bases: 7. CDR3 region: CASSSTGTGGFSPLHF. The DNA of the CDR3 is TGTGCCAGCAGCTCAACCGGGACAGGGGGCTTTTCACCCCTCCACTTT.

The chain couples TRBV11-2 to TRBJ2-3; no firm D call. CDR3 length: 14 residues. V gave up 1 base and J gave up 2 bases, with 7 bases separating them. Germline CDR1 reads SGHAT; CDR2 reads FQNNGV. CDR3 sequence: CASSLVGPTDTQYF. CDR3 coding DNA: TGTGCCAGCAGCTTAGTGGGTCCCACAGATACGCAGTATTTT.

The chain joins TRBV30 to TRBJ2-7, with D unclear. The CDR3 is 10 residues long. Germline CDR1 reads GTSNPN; CDR2 reads SVGIG (reference sequence). The germline V and J ends were trimmed by 5 bases and 6 bases, with 8 bases remaining between them. The CDR3 region has the DNA TGTGCCTGGGGGTACGGCGAGCAGTACTTC. This encodes CAWGYGEQYF.

This clone was detected only a few times. This chain joins TRBV5-1 and TRBJ2-5; D is perhaps TRBD1 (6 bases). The CDR3 consists of 15 residues. Germline-derived CDR1 and CDR2 are SGHRS and YFSETQ. The V gene lost 4 bases and the J gene lost 5 bases, with 18 bases spanning the gap. This CDR3 is CASSPSQGIRETQYF. CDR3 nucleotides: TGCGCCAGCAGCCCTTCTCAGGGGATAAGGGAGACCCAGTACTTC.

The V and J genes are TRBV19 and TRBJ1-5; TRBD1 might be the D (5 bases). The CDR3 contains 13 residues. The germline gives CDR1 LNHDA, CDR2 SQIVND (reference sequence). V was cut by 5 bases and J by 5 bases, with 10 bases left in between. In DNA form, the CDR3 reads TGTGCCAGTAGTCAGGGACTCGATCAGCCCCAGCATTTT. Protein: CASSQGLDQPQHF.

The chain employs TRBV6-6 and TRBJ1-3; TRBD1 agrees at 7 bases. The V gene end was trimmed by 4 bases and the J gene end by 4 bases; junction bases not matched to a gene: 1. The CDR3 loop spans 13 amino acids. Germline CDR1 and CDR2: MNHNY and SVGAGI (reference sequence). In DNA form, the CDR3 reads TGTGCCAGCAGTTTACAGGGGGGAAACACCATATATTTT. Protein product: CASSLQGGNTIYF.

This clone was found a few times. The chain uses TRBV5-4 and TRBJ2-1; 9 bases map to TRBD2. J gave up 10 bases and V 0 bases, and 8 bases lay outside the gene matches. Germline V gene sequence: CDR1 SGHNT, CDR2 YYREEE (reference sequence). This CDR3 is 15 amino acids long. Here the CDR3 reads CASSLVAVSGGEQFF. CDR3 nucleotides: TGTGCCAGCAGCTTGGTAGCTGTCAGCGGGGGGGAGCAGTTCTTC. The whole variable domain, remainder taken from reference TRBV5-4 and TRBJ2-1, is ETGVTQSPTHLIKTRGQQVTLRCSSQSGHNTVSWYQQALGQGPQFIFQYYREEENGRGNFPPRFSGLQFPNYSSELNVNALELDDSALYLCASSLVAVSGGEQFFGPGTRLTVL.

This rearrangement joins TRBV3-1 (or the pseudogene TRBV3-2) to TRBJ2-1; the D is unclear. The CDR3 has 13 residues. V was trimmed by 3 bases and J by 14 bases, leaving 17 bases between them. Germline V lookup: CDR1 LGHDT, CDR2 YNNKEL (reference sequence). CDR3 DNA sequence: TGTGCCAGCAGCCAGGATGGACGGTACGGTGAGTTCTTC. Its translation: CASSQDGRYGEFF.

The rearrangement links TRBV18 to TRBJ2-1; 10 positions match TRBD2. Per germline, CDR1 KGHSH and CDR2 LQKENI. The CDR3 totals 16 residues. Germline trimming cut 0 bases from V and 5 bases from J; bases unmatched to any gene: 4. CDR3: CASSPPSAGGNNEQFF. The CDR3 DNA follows: TGTGCCAGCTCACCACCGTCAGCGGGGGGGAACAATGAGCAGTTCTTC.

This chain links TRBV5-1 with TRBJ1-2; TRBD1 is a possible D gene (6 bases). Trimming shortened V by 0 bases and J by 8 bases, and 14 bases separated the two germline ends. Per germline, CDR1 SGHRS and CDR2 YFSETQ. This CDR3 has 14 amino acids. The CDR3 loop is CASSLEAGERGYTF. CDR3 nucleotide sequence: TGCGCCAGCAGCTTGGAGGCAGGGGAACGGGGCTACACCTTC.

The chain links TRBV11-2 to TRBJ1-2; 7 nucleotides line up with TRBD1. The CDR3 totals 12 residues. J gave up 5 bases and V 5 bases, and 2 bases lay outside the gene matches. The germline V gene encodes CDR1 SGHAT and CDR2 FQNNGV. CDR3 residues: CASSLQGYGYTF. The CDR3 bases are TGTGCCAGCAGCCTACAGGGGTATGGCTACACCTTC.

This clone has a single count. The rearrangement links TRBV9 to TRBJ2-3; 7 bases agree with TRBD2. V trimming: 4 bases; J trimming: 6 bases; junction bases outside the gene matches: 17. The germline gives CDR1 SGDLS, CDR2 YYNGEE. The CDR3 covers 17 residues. The CDR3 DNA follows: TGTGCCAGCAGCCTAACGAGAGGACTAGAGATACCGGATACGCAGTATTTT. It yields the protein CASSLTRGLEIPDTQYF.

The chain is built from TRBV27 and TRBJ1-6; 10 bases are a match to TRBD1. The CDR3 extends over 17 amino acids. The germline V gene has CDR1 MNHEY and CDR2 SMNVEV (reference sequence). J was trimmed by 6 bases and V by 1 base; bases with no gene match: 6. For the CDR3, the DNA is TGTGCCAGCAGTTTATTATACCGGGACAGGGGTAATTCACCCCTCCACTTT. This sequence encodes CASSLLYRDRGNSPLHF.

This clone showed up just once. The CDR3 DNA follows: TGCGCCAGCAGCGACTCCCTTGCGGGGGGGTCCCATGAGCAGTTCTTC. Protein: CASSDSLAGGSHEQFF. V usage is TRBV5-1 and J usage is TRBJ2-1, with 9 bases identical to TRBD2. The CDR3 consists of 16 residues. V lost 4 bases, J lost 8 bases, and 13 bases stayed unmatched. The germline CDR1 and CDR2 sequences are SGHRS and YFSETQ.

The J gene is TRBJ1-1, the V gene TRBV14; TRBD1 aligns across 7 bases. Germline V gene sequence: CDR1 SGHDN, CDR2 FVKESK. With 6 bases clipped from V and 1 base from J, the junction kept 5 bases outside the gene matches. CDR3 length: 14 amino acids. CDR3 nucleotides: TGTGCCAGCAGGCAACAGGGGTCGAACACTGAAGCTTTCTTT. Encoded protein: CASRQQGSNTEAFF.

The chain employs TRBV28 and TRBJ2-7; no definite D call. V was clipped by 5 bases and J by 8 bases, with 19 bases between them. Germline lookup yields CDR1 MDHEN and CDR2 SYDVKM. The CDR3 consists of 14 residues. The CDR3 DNA is TGTGCCAGCAGTCCCCCGGGCGGTGCCTCCCAGCAGTACTTC. Its protein is CASSPPGGASQQYF.

The V call is TRBV7-9, the J call TRBJ2-1, with D maybe TRBD2 (6 bases). The CDR3 length is 12 residues. CDR1 is SEHNR and CDR2 is FQNEAQ in the germline V gene (reference sequence). V was cut by 6 bases and J by 9 bases, with 12 bases left in between. The CDR3 sequence is CASRSGRGEQFF. The CDR3 DNA reads TGTGCCAGCAGATCGGGGCGGGGTGAGCAGTTCTTC.

This chain uses TRBV5-1 with TRBJ1-3, with 9 bases that match TRBD1. Germline trimming cut 4 bases from V and 0 bases from J; bases unmatched to any gene: 8. Germline CDR1 and CDR2: SGHRS and YFSETQ. This CDR3 has 17 amino acids. The CDR3 is CASSPGTGTHSGNTIYF. CDR3 DNA: TGCGCCAGCAGCCCAGGGACAGGGACCCACTCTGGAAACACCATATATTTT.

This clone appeared once. The rearrangement links TRBV6-5 to TRBJ1-5, with D possibly being TRBD1 (6 bases). The V and J ends lost 0 bases and 4 bases respectively, with 10 bases between them. Germline CDR1 and CDR2: MNHEY and SVGAGI. This CDR3 spans 15 amino acids. CDR3 coding DNA: TGTGCCAGCAGTTACTCGATTACAGGGAATCAGCCCCAGCATTTT. Amino acid sequence: CASSYSITGNQPQHF.

The rearrangement links TRBV25-1 to TRBJ2-3; weak D call: TRBD1 (5 bases). CDR1 MGHDK and CDR2 SYGVNS come from the germline V gene. The CDR3 extends over 15 amino acids. Trimming removed 8 bases at V and 2 bases at J, with 17 bases between. CDR3 residues: CASRSDRSLTDTQYF. In nucleotides, the CDR3 is TGTGCCAGCCGTTCAGACAGATCACTCACAGATACGCAGTATTTT.

The V call is TRBV21-1, the J call TRBJ2-7; the D segment call TRBD1 is taken from the table without a DNA check. TRBV21-1 constitutes a pseudogene. CDR3 length equals 14 residues. CDR3 protein: CASSKGDNSYEQYF. The CDR3 nucleotides are TGTGCCAGCAGCAAAGGGGACAACTCCTACGAGCAGTACTTC.

The chain carries TRBV3-1 (or the pseudogene TRBV3-2) and TRBJ2-5; 8 bases agree with TRBD1. CDR1 is LGHDT, CDR2 YNNKEL, per germline (reference sequence). The CDR3 consists of 15 residues. V shed 3 bases, J shed 5 bases, and the junction held 8 bases outside the gene matches. CDR3 region: CASSHGTGQRETQYF. As DNA, the CDR3 is TGTGCCAGCAGCCACGGGACAGGCCAGAGGGAGACCCAGTACTTC.

The chain uses TRBV11-2 and TRBJ2-5, with D possibly being TRBD2 (5 bases). The V end was cut by 0 bases, the J end by 4 bases, with 9 bases between. This CDR3 contains 14 residues. Germline CDR1 reads SGHAT; CDR2 reads FQNNGV. CDR3 sequence reads: CASSLERAVETQYF. As DNA, the CDR3 is TGTGCCAGCAGCTTAGAGCGGGCTGTAGAGACCCAGTACTTC. The full variable domain, completed using reference TRBV11-2 and TRBJ2-5, is EAGVAQSPRYKIIEKRQSVAFWCNPISGHATLYWYQQILGQGPKLLIQFQNNGVVDDSQLPKDRFSAERLKGVDSTLKIQPAKLEDSAVYLCASSLERAVETQYFGPGTRLLVL.

This chain joins TRBV6-2 or TRBV6-3 and TRBJ2-7; D is undetermined. Germline V gene sequence: CDR1 MNHEY, CDR2 SVGEGT. This CDR3 comprises 14 residues. V dropped 3 bases and J dropped 2 bases, with 11 bases sitting between them. CDR3 region: CASSYEQTAYEQYF. The CDR3 DNA sequence: TGTGCCAGCAGTTATGAACAGACCGCCTACGAGCAGTACTTC.

The CDR3 protein is CASSFPGTGNTIYF. CDR3 in DNA: TGTGCCAGCAGCTTCCCAGGTACTGGAAACACCATATATTTT. V and J are TRBV7-9 and TRBJ1-3; no reliable D call. This CDR3 comprises 14 residues. V was pared by 3 bases and J by 2 bases, with 8 bases between. Per germline, CDR1 SEHNR and CDR2 FQNEAQ (reference sequence).